These 15 T cell receptor beta chains were sequenced from one sample in a study of blood T cell repertoires in COVID-19. Sequenced by immunoSEQ multiplex PCR; TCRdb stores in-frame clones only, minus some. Here the sample spans about 43,000 clones, roughly 90% being singletons. Sequencing used peripheral blood. These receptors were obtained from a woman at least 80 years old with active COVID-19.

This clone has only one observation. The chain recombines TRBV4-3 with TRBJ1-1; a possible D gene is TRBD1 (5 bases). CDR1 is LGHNA, CDR2 YSLEER, per germline. CDR3 length equals 13 residues. Deletions cut 10 bases from V and 1 base from J, with 13 bases between. CDR3 sequence: CATQGGGNTEAFF. In nucleotides, the CDR3 is TGCGCCACCCAGGGAGGAGGGAACACTGAAGCTTTCTTT.

The chain uses TRBV18 and TRBJ2-3; 7 nucleotides align to TRBD2. The CDR3 has 13 amino acids. The J segment lost 3 bases and the V segment lost 3 bases, leaving 0 bases of the junction unmatched. Germline assignment: CDR1 KGHSH and CDR2 LQKENI. This CDR3 is CASSPGRTDTQYF. For the CDR3, the DNA is TGTGCCAGCTCACCCGGGAGGACAGATACGCAGTATTTT.

The chain recombines TRBV7-9 with TRBJ1-1; D is possibly TRBD1 (5 bases). CDR3 length: 14 amino acids. Germline-derived CDR1 and CDR2 are SEHNR and FQNEAQ (reference sequence). Trimming pared 0 bases from V and 7 bases from J, leaving 12 bases between. Here the CDR3 DNA reads TGTGCCAGCAGCTTAGCGCAGGGCCAGGGTGAAGCTTTCTTT. Amino acids: CASSLAQGQGEAFF.

The chain recombines TRBV19 with TRBJ1-6; 9 positions agree with TRBD1. V shed 7 bases, J shed 6 bases, and the junction held 4 bases outside the gene matches. This CDR3 region has 14 residues. In germline, CDR1 is LNHDA, CDR2 SQIVND (reference sequence). CDR3 region: CASKLTGGNSPLHF. The DNA of the CDR3 is TGTGCCAGTAAGCTGACAGGGGGTAATTCACCCCTCCACTTT. Based on the CDR3 plus reference TRBV19 and TRBJ1-6, the full variable domain is DGGITQSPKYLFRKEGQNVTLSCEQNLNHDAMYWYRQDPGQGLRLIYYSQIVNDFQKGDIAEGYSVSREKKESFPLTVTSAQKNPTAFYLCASKLTGGNSPLHFGNGTRLTVT.

The chain combines TRBV14 with TRBJ2-3; 9 nucleotides agree with TRBD2. CDR3 length equals 18 residues. The V and J ends lost 2 bases and 2 bases, in that order; junction bases with no gene match: 11. The germline CDR1 and CDR2 sequences are SGHDN and FVKESK. The CDR3 DNA follows: TGTGCCAGCAGCCAACTCCTGCTGGCGGGGGGGATCACAGATACGCAGTATTTT. Protein product: CASSQLLLAGGITDTQYF.

The rearrangement links TRBV7-2 to TRBJ2-3; 11 nucleotides agree with TRBD1. This CDR3 is 15 amino acids long. Germline trimming cut 2 bases from V and 5 bases from J; bases unmatched to any gene: 3. Germline-derived CDR1 and CDR2 are SGHTA and FQGNSA. CDR3 nucleotides: TGTGCCAGCAGCTTACTGGGACAGGGGGTAGATACGCAGTATTTT. Its protein is CASSLLGQGVDTQYF.

V is TRBV5-1 and J is TRBJ2-2; 9 positions agree with TRBD2. After removal of 4 bases from V and 3 bases from J, the junction contained 4 bases not matched to a gene. The CDR3 is 15 residues long. Germline CDR1 reads SGHRS; CDR2 reads YFSETQ. The CDR3 region is CASSEGLADTGELFF. The CDR3 DNA reads TGCGCCAGCAGCGAGGGACTAGCAGACACCGGGGAGCTGTTTTTT.

The V and J genes are TRBV7-8 and TRBJ2-3, with 7 bases fitting TRBD2. CDR3 size: 17 residues. The V segment lost 1 base and the J segment 0 bases; nucleotides outside the gene matches: 7. The germline gives CDR1 SGHVS, CDR2 FQNEAQ. CDR3 sequence reads: CASSLGGGGTSTDTQYF. Here the CDR3 DNA reads TGTGCCAGCAGCTTAGGGGGGGGAGGGACTAGCACAGATACGCAGTATTTT.

Details on this clone: The same CDR3 can be traced to other DNA sequences in this sample. The rearrangement uses TRBV5-6 and TRBJ2-3; a weak D match, TRBD2 (6 bases). CDR1 is SGHDT, CDR2 YYEEEE, per germline. Trimming removed 3 bases at V and 0 bases at J, with 8 bases between. This CDR3 has 14 residues. CDR3 residues: CASSSGLSTDTQYF. The CDR3 nucleotides read TGTGCCAGCAGCTCGGGACTTAGCACAGATACGCAGTATTTT.

The chain combines TRBV2 with TRBJ2-2; 9 positions match TRBD1. J lost 4 bases, V lost 5 bases, and 5 bases had no gene match. This CDR3 comprises 15 residues. CDR1 and CDR2 from the germline V gene are SNHLY and FYNNEI. The CDR3 DNA follows: TGTGCCAGCAGTTTGACAGGGGGTCGCACCGGGGAGCTGTTTTTT. It is translated as CASSLTGGRTGELFF.

The rearrangement uses TRBV7-9 and TRBJ2-5, with 8 bases fitting TRBD1. J was trimmed by 5 bases and V by 4 bases; bases with no gene match: 6. The CDR3 consists of 14 residues. Germline CDR1 SEHNR, CDR2 FQNEAQ (reference sequence). The DNA for the CDR3 is TGTGCCAGCAGCTCGCAGGGGGCATGGGAGACCCAGTACTTC. Its protein is CASSSQGAWETQYF.

The chain uses TRBV14 and TRBJ2-1, with 8 bases fitting TRBD2. Germline V lookup: CDR1 SGHDN, CDR2 FVKESK. The CDR3 is made up of 17 amino acids. Trimming cost V 3 bases and J 0 bases; bases outside gene matches: 7. The CDR3 loop reads CASSQLGSGSSYNEQFF. The CDR3 DNA is TGTGCCAGCAGCCAGCTAGGGAGCGGGAGCTCCTACAATGAGCAGTTCTTC.

The sample holds one count of this clone. The chain has TRBV7-2 and TRBJ1-1, with a tentative D call TRBD1 (6 bases). V dropped 1 base and J dropped 3 bases, with 12 bases sitting between them. Looked up from germline, CDR1 is SGHTA and CDR2 is FQGNSA. The CDR3 has 15 residues. The CDR3 nucleotides read TGTGCCAGCAGCTTAGATCCCCAGGGGTACACTGAAGCTTTCTTT. It codes for CASSLDPQGYTEAFF.

The chain uses TRBV5-4 and TRBJ1-4, with 10 nucleotides matching TRBD1. Trimming cost V 4 bases and J 10 bases; bases outside gene matches: 7. Germline V lookup: CDR1 SGHNT, CDR2 YYREEE (reference sequence). This CDR3 is built from 14 residues. CDR3 DNA: TGTGCCAGCAGCCCGGACAGGGGGACGGGAAAACTGTTTTTT. It codes for CASSPDRGTGKLFF.

The chain has TRBV11-2 and TRBJ2-7, with D perhaps matching TRBD1 (6 bases). Germline CDR1 and CDR2: SGHAT and FQNNGV. The CDR3 is made up of 15 amino acids. The V end lost 2 bases, the J end lost 4 bases, and 15 bases lay between the germline ends. As DNA, the CDR3 is TGTGCCAGCAGCTTAAGGGGGACCTTTTATTACGAGCAGTACTTC. This encodes CASSLRGTFYYEQYF.